The 20 T cell receptor beta chains below were found in one sample sequenced in a study of blood T cells in healthy people across ages. Through a sample-barcoded 5' primer and a J-beta primer mix, a second PCR was run for roughly 7 to 11 cycles. TCRdb analysed the 5' RACE reads with MiXCR anew, one entry per CDR3 protein. Among about 1.8 million distinct CDR3 sequences, 49% were seen once, and the ten largest hold more than 2%. Sample: blood. These receptor sequences come from a woman aged 40 to 49 in good health.

This clonotype came up a few times. The chain has TRBV29-1 and TRBJ1-2; D unresolved. The CDR3 length is 11 residues. Germline V gene sequence: CDR1 SQVTM, CDR2 ANQGSEA. The V end was cut by 3 bases, the J end by 0 bases, with 2 bases between. CDR3 residues: CSVESNYGYTF. CDR3 nucleotides: TGCAGCGTTGAGTCTAACTATGGCTACACCTTC.

This chain uses TRBV7-2 with TRBJ2-7; TRBD2 aligns across 10 bases. V shed 5 bases and J 7 bases; nucleotides not matched to a gene: 11. Per the germline V gene, CDR1 is SGHTA and CDR2 is FQGNSA. The CDR3 covers 15 residues. CDR3 in DNA: TGTGCCAGCAGCCGAGCGGGGGGGATAAACAATGAGCAGTACTTC. Its protein product is CASSRAGGINNEQYF.

The V gene is TRBV7-2, the J gene TRBJ2-3; 8 nucleotides align to TRBD2. This CDR3 has 16 amino acids. Germline CDR1 SGHTA, CDR2 FQGNSA. V trimming: 5 bases; J trimming: 3 bases; junction bases outside the gene matches: 10. The CDR3 DNA sequence: TGTGCCAGCAGCCTAGGGATTGGACTAGCAACAGATACGCAGTATTTT. Encoded protein: CASSLGIGLATDTQYF.

The chain has TRBV28 and TRBJ1-1; no firm D call. The V end lost 5 bases, the J end lost 0 bases, and 10 bases lay between the germline ends. Germline values: CDR1 MDHEN, CDR2 SYDVKM. There are 14 residues in the CDR3. Here the CDR3 DNA reads TGTGCCAGCAGTCCCCCAAGGGTGAACACTGAAGCTTTCTTT. It is translated as CASSPPRVNTEAFF.

This clonotype was detected only a few times. This rearrangement joins TRBV7-2 to TRBJ2-5; D possibly uses TRBD1 or TRBD2 (6 bases each). This CDR3 has 13 residues. V shed 4 bases and J shed 4 bases, with 10 bases lying between them. In germline, CDR1 is SGHTA, CDR2 FQGNSA. As DNA, the CDR3 is TGTGCCAGCAGCTACAGGGAGGTAGAGACCCAGTACTTC. It is translated as CASSYREVETQYF.

Notes on this clonotype: A junction end diverges from the germline sequence, so it may reflect a read error. The gene calls are TRBV2 and TRBJ1-3; D is possibly TRBD1 (5 bases). The CDR3 has 14 amino acids. Germline values: CDR1 SNHLY, CDR2 FYNNEI. The CDR3 bases are TGTGCCAGCCGAGGGGATCCATCTGGAAACGCCATATATTTT. It codes for CASRGDPSGNAIYF.

This chain links TRBV5-1 with TRBJ2-1; 8 bases line up with TRBD1. Germline loops: CDR1 SGHRS, CDR2 YFSETQ. The CDR3 covers 15 residues. V lost 0 bases and J lost 7; bases outside the gene matches: 6. In DNA form, the CDR3 reads TGCGCCAGCAGCTTGGTACAGGGGGGCCGAAATGAGCAGTTCTTC. This translates into CASSLVQGGRNEQFF.

The chain combines TRBV6-5 with TRBJ2-5; 7 bases agree with TRBD2. The V and J ends lost 4 bases and 3 bases, in that order; junction bases with no gene match: 14. Germline lookup yields CDR1 MNHEY and CDR2 SVGAGI. This CDR3 comprises 17 residues. CDR3 region: CASSSPVPGTTKETQYF. For the CDR3, the DNA is TGTGCCAGCAGTTCCCCTGTCCCCGGGACTACCAAAGAGACCCAGTACTTC.

This clonotype was seen only a few times. This chain uses TRBV6-1 with TRBJ2-5, with D possibly matching TRBD1 (6 bases). The J call may be in error: the DNA end matches TRBJ2-7 better. The CDR3 has 14 residues. Germline V lookup: CDR1 MNHNS, CDR2 SASEGT. The CDR3 loop is CASRPAEGGYEQYF. The CDR3 nucleotides are TGTGCCAGCAGACCTGCGGAAGGGGGCTACGAGCAGTACTTC.

J is TRBJ1-5 and V is TRBV12-5; TRBD1 might be the D (5 bases). CDR3 length: 15 amino acids. Germline assignment: CDR1 LGHNT and CDR2 FRNRAP. V was trimmed by 3 bases and J by 5 bases, leaving 14 bases between them. As DNA, the CDR3 is TGTGCTAGTGGTTTCGCGCAGGGAAAAGATCAGCCCCAGCATTTT. It encodes CASGFAQGKDQPQHF.

The rearrangement uses TRBV6-2 or TRBV6-3 and TRBJ1-5; D possibly corresponds to TRBD1 (6 bases). This CDR3 has 16 residues. Germline CDR1 MNHEY, CDR2 SVGEGT. V shed 5 bases and J shed 4 bases, with 18 bases lying between them. The CDR3 sequence: CASSRYLLTGNQPQHF. The CDR3 region has the DNA TGTGCCAGCAGTCGTTACCTCCTCACAGGGAATCAGCCCCAGCATTTT.

This chain links TRBV7-2 with TRBJ2-3; 8 bases are a match to TRBD1. V trimming: 5 bases; J trimming: 2 bases; junction bases outside the gene matches: 9. This CDR3 comprises 16 residues. Germline values: CDR1 SGHTA, CDR2 FQGNSA. DNA for the CDR3: TGTGCCAGCAGCGTAAAGGGACAGGCGGACACAGATACGCAGTATTTT. Amino acid sequence: CASSVKGQADTDTQYF.

The rearrangement joins TRBV4-3 to TRBJ2-7; 8 positions agree with TRBD1. Per the germline V gene, CDR1 is LGHNA and CDR2 is YSLEER. V was pared by 0 bases and J by 2 bases, with 6 bases of the junction left unmatched. The length of the CDR3 is 16 residues. Written as DNA, the CDR3 is TGCGCCAGCAGCCAAGATTTGACAGGGGTAACCTACGAGCAGTACTTC. Translated: CASSQDLTGVTYEQYF.

As concerns this clonotype: At one end the junction does not follow the germline gene, possibly because of a read error. V gene TRBV24-1 combines with J gene TRBJ2-7; possible D gene TRBD1, 6 bases. The CDR3 is 17 residues long. Germline V gene lookup returns CDR1 KGHDR and CDR2 SFDVKD. This CDR3 is CAASDSDRTMLYNEQYF. Written as DNA, the CDR3 is TGTGCCGCCAGTGATTCCGACAGGACCATGCTATACAATGAGCAGTACTTC.

This clonotype was counted a few times. This rearrangement joins TRBV20-1 to TRBJ1-2, with D unresolved. Germline V CDR1 and CDR2: DFQATT, SNEGSKA (reference sequence). CDR3 size: 12 residues. The V gene lost 3 bases and the J gene lost 0 bases, with 5 bases spanning the gap. The chain's CDR3 is CSARGPNYGYTF. The CDR3 DNA reads TGCAGTGCTAGGGGTCCTAACTATGGCTACACCTTC.

The chain recombines TRBV12-3 or TRBV12-4 with TRBJ2-6, with TRBD1 matching over 9 bases. CDR3 size: 17 residues. After removal of 10 bases from V and 0 bases from J, the junction contained 10 bases not matched to a gene. The CDR3 DNA is TGTGCCATCCCCCGGGACAGGGTTCCCTCTGGGGCCAACGTCCTGACTTTC. Protein sequence: CAIPRDRVPSGANVLTF.

The chain uses TRBV20-1 and TRBJ2-1; TRBD2 agrees at 9 bases. J was trimmed by 8 bases and V by 4 bases; bases with no gene match: 9. Germline V lookup: CDR1 DFQATT, CDR2 SNEGSKA (reference sequence). The CDR3 has 14 residues. CDR3 residues: CSAKFGGGADEQFF. CDR3 in DNA: TGCAGTGCTAAATTTGGCGGGGGGGCCGATGAGCAGTTCTTC.

This chain connects TRBV7-2 to TRBJ2-5, with D uncertain. The CDR3 spans 14 residues. The ends were cut back, 3 bases at V and 5 bases at J, with 13 bases in the middle. Germline CDR1 SGHTA, CDR2 FQGNSA. Here the CDR3 DNA reads TGTGCCAGCAGCTTCTATGGGGTCGGGGAGACCCAGTACTTC. This codes for CASSFYGVGETQYF.

Here the CDR3 reads CASSYAIGADEQFF. CDR3 in DNA: TGTGCCAGCAGTTACGCAATTGGGGCCGATGAGCAGTTCTTC. The rearrangement uses TRBV6-5 and TRBJ2-1; possibly TRBD1 for D (5 bases). Trimming took 2 bases from V and 8 from J, leaving 13 bases between them. The CDR3 loop spans 14 amino acids. CDR1 MNHEY and CDR2 SVGAGI come from the germline V gene.

The chain uses TRBV18 and TRBJ2-1; D remains ambiguous. The CDR3 loop spans 15 amino acids. V was trimmed by 3 bases and J by 3 bases, leaving 12 bases between them. Germline CDR1 and CDR2: KGHSH and LQKENI. CDR3 nucleotide sequence: TGTGCCAGCTCACCGCTAGAGATCAACTACAATGAGCAGTTCTTC. Amino acids: CASSPLEINYNEQFF.